Listed here are 8 T cell receptor beta chains from one sample, sequenced in a study of T cells after yellow fever vaccination. Via MiXCR, TCRdb re-called the 5' RACE reads, giving one row per CDR3 protein. This sample has under 500,000 distinct CDR3 sequences; 18% occur once, and the top ten carry 15% to 20%. This sample comprised PBMCs, obtained before the yellow fever booster vaccination. The receptors were sampled from a man between 18 and 35 years old who received the YFV17D yellow fever vaccine.

V is TRBV5-1 and J is TRBJ2-2; D is possibly TRBD1 or TRBD2 (5 bases each). Germline assignment: CDR1 SGHRS and CDR2 YFSETQ. The CDR3 covers 12 residues. V was trimmed by 2 bases and J by 11 bases, leaving 10 bases between them. This CDR3 is CASSFKRDELFF. In DNA form, the CDR3 reads TGCGCCAGCAGCTTTAAACGGGACGAGCTGTTTTTT.

This clonotype was seen only a few times. V gene TRBV28 combines with J gene TRBJ1-2; D is ambiguous. The germline V gene has CDR1 MDHEN and CDR2 SYDVKM. Trimming removed 6 bases from V and 7 bases from J, with 30 bases in between. The CDR3 loop spans 18 amino acids. In DNA, the CDR3 is TGTGCCAGCAGCCGACCATTCACACCGGACGAGGTTAGTCGTGGCTACACCTTC. This encodes CASSRPFTPDEVSRGYTF.

V usage is TRBV4-2 and J usage is TRBJ1-3; D perhaps matches TRBD1 (6 bases). Germline assignment: CDR1 LGHNA and CDR2 YNFKEQ. The CDR3 is made up of 17 amino acids. V shed 1 base and J shed 0 bases, with 13 bases lying between them. The CDR3 region has the DNA TGTGCCAGCAGCCAAGGGAACAGGGTAGACTCTGGAAACACCATATATTTT. This codes for CASSQGNRVDSGNTIYF.

This chain links TRBV7-2 with TRBJ2-1; D is unresolved. This CDR3 has 15 amino acids. V shed 2 bases and J shed 4 bases, with 12 bases lying between them. Germline assignment: CDR1 SGHTA and CDR2 FQGNSA. CDR3 loop: CASSLIWINYNEQFF. The CDR3 DNA sequence: TGTGCCAGCAGCTTAATCTGGATAAATTACAATGAGCAGTTCTTC.

This clonotype was picked up a small number of times. The rearrangement joins TRBV5-6 to TRBJ2-2; 7 nucleotides match TRBD1. The germline V gene has CDR1 SGHDT and CDR2 YYEEEE. V dropped 0 bases and J dropped 5; count of bases not matched to a gene: 13. CDR3 length: 18 residues. The CDR3 coding sequence is TGTGCCAGCAGCTTGGCATCGACAGGGCTTCGAGGGACCGGGGAGCTGTTTTTT. This gives the protein CASSLASTGLRGTGELFF.

Concerning this clonotype itself: An end of the junction does not agree with germline; a read error may underlie this. The chain is built from TRBV30 and TRBJ2-7, with D unresolved. Germline CDR1 reads GTSNPN; CDR2 reads SVGIG (reference sequence). The CDR3 spans 11 residues. In nucleotides, the CDR3 is TGTGCCTGGGGCCCGGTAGATGAGCAGGACTTC. Protein: CAWGPVDEQDF.

This clonotype was detected only a few times. The rearrangement links TRBV9 to TRBJ2-6; no clear D gene. This CDR3 is built from 16 residues. The V gene lost 0 bases and the J gene lost 0 bases, with 7 bases spanning the gap. From germline, CDR1 is SGDLS and CDR2 YYNGEE. Here the CDR3 reads CASSVADYSGANVLTF. DNA for the CDR3: TGTGCCAGCAGCGTAGCTGATTACTCTGGGGCCAACGTCCTGACTTTC.

This clonotype was seen more than once but under ten times. The rearrangement joins TRBV20-1 to TRBJ2-4; no clear D. CDR3 length equals 13 residues. Per germline, CDR1 DFQATT and CDR2 SNEGSKA (reference sequence). Deletions cut 1 base from V and 2 bases from J, with 6 bases between. The chain's CDR3 is CSARGVTKNIQYF. The CDR3 bases are TGCAGTGCTAGAGGGGTTACCAAAAACATTCAGTACTTC.